The 17 T cell receptor beta chains below all came from one sample that was sequenced in a study of T cells after yellow fever vaccination. TCRdb redid the calling of the 5' RACE reads with MiXCR, one entry per CDR3 protein. The top ten clones hold 0.4% to 0.55% of a sample with 200,000 to 300,000 distinct CDR3 sequences, 10% to 15% of them seen once. The sequencing here drew on CD4+ T cells sorted from PBMCs, taken 45 days after the yellow fever booster vaccination. The origin of the receptors is a young man who received the YFV17D yellow fever vaccine.

V is TRBV6-2 or TRBV6-3 and J is TRBJ2-2, with D hard to call. The germline V and J ends were trimmed by 5 bases and 8 bases, with 12 bases remaining between them. The CDR3 totals 13 residues. The germline V gene encodes CDR1 MNHEY and CDR2 SVGEGT. The CDR3 DNA reads as TGTGCCAGCAGTCTGCGAGGCAGGGGGGAGCTGTTTTTT. Amino acids: CASSLRGRGELFF.

This clonotype was seen more than once but under ten times. CDR3 region: CASSFRDTYQETQYF. CDR3 bases: TGTGCCAGCAGCTTCCGGGATACATACCAAGAGACCCAGTACTTC. The chain links TRBV7-2 to TRBJ2-5; tentative D call: TRBD2 (5 bases). Germline assignment: CDR1 SGHTA and CDR2 FQGNSA. This CDR3 spans 15 amino acids. Trimming shortened V by 3 bases and J by 0 bases, and 11 bases separated the two germline ends.

The chain couples TRBV7-2 to TRBJ2-1, with D tentatively TRBD1 (6 bases). This CDR3 contains 13 residues. V dropped 4 bases and J dropped 13 bases, with 17 bases sitting between them. Germline lookup yields CDR1 SGHTA and CDR2 FQGNSA. CDR3 sequence reads: CASSYQSRGSQFF. In DNA, the CDR3 is TGTGCCAGCAGCTACCAGTCTAGGGGGTCTCAGTTCTTC.

The rearrangement uses TRBV5-1 and TRBJ2-3; TRBD2 might be the D (5 bases). V lost 4 bases, J lost 0 bases, and 18 bases lay in between. The CDR3 loop spans 17 amino acids. CDR1 and CDR2 from the germline V gene are SGHRS and YFSETQ. CDR3 in amino acids: CASSSGRAPTSTDTQYF. The CDR3 DNA is TGCGCCAGCAGCAGCGGACGGGCCCCTACAAGCACAGATACGCAGTATTTT.

This sequence joins TRBV20-1 and TRBJ2-1, with a possible D match to TRBD2 (6 bases). Trimming pared 7 bases from V and 4 bases from J, leaving 11 bases between. The germline CDR1 and CDR2 sequences are DFQATT and SNEGSKA (reference sequence). This CDR3 is built from 12 residues. For the CDR3, the DNA is TGCAGTGTAAGCCTAGCGTACAATGAGCAGTTCTTC. Translated: CSVSLAYNEQFF.

The chain combines TRBV11-2 with TRBJ1-4, with TRBD1 matching 7 bases. Germline V CDR1 and CDR2: SGHAT, FQNNGV. This CDR3 has 14 amino acids. After removal of 2 bases from V and 10 bases from J, the junction contained 7 bases not matched to a gene. The CDR3 DNA reads TGTGCCAGCAGCTTACGGACAGGCCCAGGAAAACTGTTTTTT. Amino acids: CASSLRTGPGKLFF.

This clonotype was found a few times. This chain uses TRBV15 with TRBJ2-3; TRBD1 aligns across 9 bases. Germline loops: CDR1 LNHNV, CDR2 YYDKDF (reference sequence). This CDR3 is built from 17 residues. The V gene end was trimmed by 5 bases and the J gene end by 4 bases; junction bases not matched to a gene: 13. DNA of the CDR3: TGTGCCACCAGCCGCGGACAGGGGCCGGGACCATCAGATACGCAGTATTTT. Translating gives CATSRGQGPGPSDTQYF.

The rearrangement uses TRBV28 and TRBJ1-5; D is perhaps TRBD1 (6 bases). In germline, CDR1 is MDHEN, CDR2 SYDVKM. Trimming stripped 1 base from V and 1 base from J, with 8 bases between. The CDR3 loop spans 15 amino acids. The CDR3 sequence: CASSLYRASNQPQHF. The CDR3 DNA reads TGTGCCAGCAGTTTATACAGGGCCAGCAATCAGCCCCAGCATTTT.

The V call is TRBV20-1, the J call TRBJ2-1; the match to TRBD2 covers 8 bases. The CDR3 length is 16 residues. CDR1 is DFQATT and CDR2 is SNEGSKA in the germline V gene (reference sequence). J gave up 6 bases and V 4 bases, and 14 bases lay outside the gene matches. In DNA, the CDR3 is TGCAGTGCTATTACCAGGGGTGGCGGGAGGCCCAATGAGCAGTTCTTC. Protein product: CSAITRGGGRPNEQFF.

The rearrangement joins TRBV6-2 or TRBV6-3 to TRBJ2-5, with D unclear. CDR1 MNHEY and CDR2 SVGEGT come from the germline V gene. V was pared by 2 bases and J by 0 bases, with 7 bases between. The CDR3 sequence is 14 residues long. CDR3 amino acids: CASSYEAYQETQYF. The CDR3 DNA follows: TGTGCCAGCAGTTACGAAGCTTACCAAGAGACCCAGTACTTC.

The rearrangement joins TRBV7-2 to TRBJ1-2; 8 positions agree with TRBD1. The germline V gene has CDR1 SGHTA and CDR2 FQGNSA. Trimming at V came to 5 bases and at J to 5 bases, leaving 13 bases not matched to a gene. This CDR3 comprises 16 residues. The CDR3, as DNA: TGTGCCAGCAGCCCGAGGGGAGGGGGACAGGCTTATGGCTACACCTTC. Amino acid sequence: CASSPRGGGQAYGYTF.

This clonotype was detected only a few times. This rearrangement joins TRBV7-6 to TRBJ2-3; TRBD2 agrees at 8 bases. V lost 1 base, J lost 2 bases, and 5 bases stayed unmatched. Germline V gene lookup returns CDR1 SGHVS and CDR2 FNYEAQ. The CDR3 totals 16 residues. For the CDR3, the DNA is TGTGCCAGCAGCTTAGGTGCGGGAGGTATCACAGATACGCAGTATTTT. This encodes CASSLGAGGITDTQYF.

The chain employs TRBV18 and TRBJ2-1, with TRBD2 matching over 8 bases. Looked up from germline, CDR1 is KGHSH and CDR2 is LQKENI. Trimming removed 6 bases from V and 6 bases from J; junction bases left unmatched: 10. The CDR3 is made up of 15 amino acids. CDR3 in DNA: TGTGCCAGCTCCGGCCGCAGCGGGAGATCCAATGAGCAGTTCTTC. Protein sequence: CASSGRSGRSNEQFF.

This clonotype was picked up a small number of times. The chain joins TRBV7-2 to TRBJ2-1; 12 bases are shared with TRBD1. The CDR3 consists of 14 residues. J was trimmed by 9 bases and V by 5 bases; bases with no gene match: 5. Germline-derived CDR1 and CDR2 are SGHTA and FQGNSA. CDR3 protein: CASSGDRGLIEQFF. The CDR3 bases are TGTGCCAGCAGCGGGGACAGGGGGCTGATTGAGCAGTTCTTC.

The genes are TRBV29-1 and TRBJ2-4; D is possibly TRBD1 (6 bases). Germline V lookup: CDR1 SQVTM, CDR2 ANQGSEA. This CDR3 has 11 residues. V was trimmed by 7 bases and J by 4 bases, leaving 8 bases between them. The CDR3 DNA reads TGCAGCGGTGGACAGAAAAACATTCAGTACTTC. Residues: CSGGQKNIQYF.

The V gene is TRBV10-3, the J gene TRBJ2-7, with D tentatively TRBD2 (6 bases). The V and J ends lost 0 bases and 5 bases respectively, with 11 bases between them. Germline V lookup: CDR1 ENHRY, CDR2 SYGVKD. This CDR3 is built from 14 residues. CDR3 sequence reads: CAISESEGRDEQYF. CDR3 DNA sequence: TGTGCCATCAGTGAGTCGGAGGGGCGGGACGAGCAGTACTTC.

This clonotype was picked up a small number of times. The chain combines TRBV5-1 with TRBJ2-2; a weak D match, TRBD2 (6 bases). CDR1 and CDR2 (germline): SGHRS, YFSETQ. V lost 6 bases and J 6 bases, leaving 15 bases between the germline ends. This CDR3 is 14 amino acids long. The CDR3 is CASNAGGIPGELFF. As DNA, the CDR3 is TGCGCCAGCAACGCGGGCGGGATACCCGGGGAGCTGTTTTTT. Using reference TRBV5-1 and TRBJ2-2 for the parts outside the CDR3, the full variable domain is KAGVTQTPRYLIKTRGQQVTLSCSPISGHRSVSWYQQTPGQGLQFLFEYFSETQRNKGNFPGRFSGRQFSNSRSEMNVSTLELGDSALYLCASNAGGIPGELFFGEGSRLTVL.